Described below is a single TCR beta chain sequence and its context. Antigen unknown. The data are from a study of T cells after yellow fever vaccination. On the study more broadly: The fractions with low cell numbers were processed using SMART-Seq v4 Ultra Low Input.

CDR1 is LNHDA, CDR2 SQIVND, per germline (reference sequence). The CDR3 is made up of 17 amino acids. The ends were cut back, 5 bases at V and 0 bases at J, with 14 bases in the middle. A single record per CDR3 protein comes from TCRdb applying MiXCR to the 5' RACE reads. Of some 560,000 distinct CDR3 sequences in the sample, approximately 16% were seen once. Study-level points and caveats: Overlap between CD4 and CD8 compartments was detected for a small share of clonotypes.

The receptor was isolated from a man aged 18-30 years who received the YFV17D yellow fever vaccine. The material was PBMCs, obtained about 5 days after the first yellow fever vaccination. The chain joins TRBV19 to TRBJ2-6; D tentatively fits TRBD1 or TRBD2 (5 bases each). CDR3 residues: CASSPYPGPSGANVLTF. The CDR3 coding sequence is TGTGCCAGTAGTCCATACCCGGGGCCCTCTGGGGCCAACGTCCTGACTTTC.